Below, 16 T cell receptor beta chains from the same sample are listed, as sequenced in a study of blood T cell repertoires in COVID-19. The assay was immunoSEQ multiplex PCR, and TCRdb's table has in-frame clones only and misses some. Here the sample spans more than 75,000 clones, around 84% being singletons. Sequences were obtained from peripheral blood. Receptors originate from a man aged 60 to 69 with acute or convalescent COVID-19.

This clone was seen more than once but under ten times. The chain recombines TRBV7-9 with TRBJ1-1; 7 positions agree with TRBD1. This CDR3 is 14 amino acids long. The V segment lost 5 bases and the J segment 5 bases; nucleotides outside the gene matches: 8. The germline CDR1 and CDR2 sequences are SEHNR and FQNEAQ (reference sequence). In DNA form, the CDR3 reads TGTGCCAGCAGCCGGAACAGGGGACGGACTGAAGCTTTCTTT. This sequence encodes CASSRNRGRTEAFF.

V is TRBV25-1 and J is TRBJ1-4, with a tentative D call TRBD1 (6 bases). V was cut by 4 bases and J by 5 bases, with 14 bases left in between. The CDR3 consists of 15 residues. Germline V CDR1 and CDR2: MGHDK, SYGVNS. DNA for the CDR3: TGTGCCAGCAGTGGCAGACAGGTGCGGAATGAAAAACTGTTTTTT. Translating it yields CASSGRQVRNEKLFF.

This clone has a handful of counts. In nucleotides, the CDR3 is TGTGCCAGCAGCGCTCTGGGGGGACAGACCTATGGCTACACCTTC. It codes for CASSALGGQTYGYTF. This chain links TRBV9 with TRBJ1-2; 7 nucleotides match TRBD1. Germline V gene data show CDR1 as SGDLS and CDR2 as YYNGEE. J gave up 4 bases and V 3 bases, and 9 bases lay outside the gene matches. This CDR3 spans 15 amino acids.

The CDR3, as DNA: TGTGCCAGCAGCCAAGTACTCGGGACTAGCGGGGGGGCGAGAACGCAGACCCAGTACTTC. It encodes CASSQVLGTSGGARTQTQYF. The chain combines TRBV4-2 with TRBJ2-5, with 16 nucleotides matching TRBD2. From germline, CDR1 is LGHNA and CDR2 YNFKEQ. CDR3 length: 20 residues. Trimming removed 1 base from V and 6 bases from J; junction bases left unmatched: 14.

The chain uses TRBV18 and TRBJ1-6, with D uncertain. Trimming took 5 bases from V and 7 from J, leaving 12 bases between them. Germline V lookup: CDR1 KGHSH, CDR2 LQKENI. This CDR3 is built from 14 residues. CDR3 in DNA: TGTGCCAGCTCAGCTAGCGGCCAAAATTCACCCCTCCACTTT. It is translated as CASSASGQNSPLHF. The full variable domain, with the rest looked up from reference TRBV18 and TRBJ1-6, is NAGVMQNPRHLVRRRGQEARLRCSPMKGHSHVYWYRQLPEEGLKFMVYLQKENIIDESGMPKERFSAEFPKEGPSILRIQQVVRGDSAAYFCASSASGQNSPLHFGNGTRLTVT.

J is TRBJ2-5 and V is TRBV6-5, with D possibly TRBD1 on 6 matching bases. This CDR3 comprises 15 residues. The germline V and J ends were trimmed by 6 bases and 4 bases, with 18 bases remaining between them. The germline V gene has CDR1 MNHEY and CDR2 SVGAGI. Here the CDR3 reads CASRSLRGVIETQYF. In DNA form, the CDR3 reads TGTGCCAGCAGGTCGCTCAGGGGCGTCATAGAGACCCAGTACTTC.

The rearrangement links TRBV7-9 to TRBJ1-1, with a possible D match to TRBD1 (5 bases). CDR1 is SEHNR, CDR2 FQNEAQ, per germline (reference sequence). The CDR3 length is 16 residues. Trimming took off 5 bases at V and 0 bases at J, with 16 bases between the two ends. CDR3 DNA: TGTGCCAGCAGCCTAGGAAAACAGGTTCTGAACACTGAAGCTTTCTTT. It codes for CASSLGKQVLNTEAFF. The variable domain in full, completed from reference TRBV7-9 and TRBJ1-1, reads DTGVSQNPRHKITKRGQNVTFRCDPISEHNRLYWYRQTLGQGPEFLTYFQNEAQLEKSRLLSDRFSAERPKGSFSTLEIQRTEQGDSAMYLCASSLGKQVLNTEAFFGQGTRLTVV.

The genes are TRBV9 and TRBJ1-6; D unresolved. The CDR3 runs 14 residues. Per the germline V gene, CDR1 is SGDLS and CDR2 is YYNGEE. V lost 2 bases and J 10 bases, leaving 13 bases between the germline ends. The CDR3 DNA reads TGTGCCAGCAGCGTGCTCGGGGAAGGATCACCCCTCCACTTT. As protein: CASSVLGEGSPLHF.

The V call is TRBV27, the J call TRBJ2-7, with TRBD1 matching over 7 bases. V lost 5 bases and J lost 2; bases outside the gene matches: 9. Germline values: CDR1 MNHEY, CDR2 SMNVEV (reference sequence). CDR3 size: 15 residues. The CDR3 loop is CASSPGTDPAYEQYF. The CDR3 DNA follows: TGTGCCAGCAGTCCCGGGACAGATCCGGCCTACGAGCAGTACTTC.

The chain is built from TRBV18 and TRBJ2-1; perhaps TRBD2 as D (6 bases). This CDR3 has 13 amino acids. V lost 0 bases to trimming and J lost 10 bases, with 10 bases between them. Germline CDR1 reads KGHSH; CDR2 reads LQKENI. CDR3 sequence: CASSPPGLWEQFF. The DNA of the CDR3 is TGTGCCAGCTCACCACCGGGACTCTGGGAGCAGTTCTTC.

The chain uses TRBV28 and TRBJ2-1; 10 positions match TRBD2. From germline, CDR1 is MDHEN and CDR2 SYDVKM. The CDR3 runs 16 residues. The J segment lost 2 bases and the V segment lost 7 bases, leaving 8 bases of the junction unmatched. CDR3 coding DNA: TGTGCCAGCAAAACCCCCCTAGCGGGGGCCTACAATGAGCAGTTCTTC. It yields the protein CASKTPLAGAYNEQFF.

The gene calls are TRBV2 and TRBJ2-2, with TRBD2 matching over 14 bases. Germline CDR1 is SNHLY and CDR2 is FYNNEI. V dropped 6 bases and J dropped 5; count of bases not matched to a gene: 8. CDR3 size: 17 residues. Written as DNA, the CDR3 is TGTGCCAGCAGCGGGACTAGCGGGGGCACCGGGACCGGGGAGCTGTTTTTT. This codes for CASSGTSGGTGTGELFF.

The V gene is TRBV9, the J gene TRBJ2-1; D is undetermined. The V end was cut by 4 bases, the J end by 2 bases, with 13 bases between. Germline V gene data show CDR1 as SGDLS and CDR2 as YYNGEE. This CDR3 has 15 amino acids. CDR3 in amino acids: CASSSSLSAYNEQFF. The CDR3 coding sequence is TGTGCCAGCAGCTCATCCCTCTCGGCCTACAATGAGCAGTTCTTC.

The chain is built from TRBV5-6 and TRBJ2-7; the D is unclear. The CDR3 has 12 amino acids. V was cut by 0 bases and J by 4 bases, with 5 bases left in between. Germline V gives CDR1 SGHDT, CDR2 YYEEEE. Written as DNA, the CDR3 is TGTGCCAGCAGCTTGGGCGGATACGAGCAGTACTTC. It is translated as CASSLGGYEQYF.

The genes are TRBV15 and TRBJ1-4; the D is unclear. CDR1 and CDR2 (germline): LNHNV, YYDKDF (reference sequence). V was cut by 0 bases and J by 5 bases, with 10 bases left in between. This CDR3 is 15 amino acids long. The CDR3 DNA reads TGTGCCACCAGCAGAGACGCGGGTTGGAATGAAAAACTGTTTTTT. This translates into CATSRDAGWNEKLFF.

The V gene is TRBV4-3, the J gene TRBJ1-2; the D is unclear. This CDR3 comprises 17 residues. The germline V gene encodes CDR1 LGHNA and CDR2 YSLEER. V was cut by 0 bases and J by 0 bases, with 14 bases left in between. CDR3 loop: CASSQDAGFLANYGYTF. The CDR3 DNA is TGCGCCAGCAGCCAAGATGCGGGATTTTTGGCTAACTATGGCTACACCTTC.